This entry lists 22 T cell receptor beta chains sequenced from one sample in a study of OX40 agonist ivuxolimab in advanced cancers. Here immunoSEQ multiplex PCR was the method, and the copy in TCRdb shows in-frame clones only, minus some. The repertoire holds about 94,000 clones, with 92% as singletons. This specimen was CD4+ or CD8+ T cells sorted from blood, taken in a trial of the OX40 agonist ivuxolimab. Receptor source: an adult with an advanced solid tumor such as melanoma, head and neck, liver or kidney cancer.

This CDR3 reads CASSHGTGVYEQYF. CDR3 nucleotides: TGTGCCAGCAGCCACGGTACAGGGGTCTACGAGCAGTACTTC. J is TRBJ2-7 and V is TRBV5-6; 7 bases are shared with TRBD1. Germline CDR1 SGHDT, CDR2 YYEEEE. The CDR3 covers 14 residues. The V segment lost 4 bases and the J segment 3 bases; nucleotides outside the gene matches: 7.

The chain recombines TRBV27 with TRBJ2-7; D not certain. Trimming removed 5 bases from V and 1 base from J, with 9 bases in between. This CDR3 contains 13 residues. Germline loops: CDR1 MNHEY, CDR2 SMNVEV (reference sequence). CDR3 coding DNA: TGTGCCAGCAGTCCCCGCAGGTCCTACGAGCAGTACTTC. Translating gives CASSPRRSYEQYF.

The chain joins TRBV4-1 to TRBJ2-1; 13 bases map to TRBD2. V was pared by 4 bases and J by 10 bases, with 13 bases of the junction left unmatched. CDR1 is MGHRA and CDR2 is YSYEKL in the germline V gene. The CDR3 extends over 17 amino acids. The CDR3 protein is CASSPGLAGEMAREQFF. DNA for the CDR3: TGCGCCAGCAGCCCAGGACTAGCGGGAGAGATGGCGCGGGAGCAGTTCTTC.

The chain links TRBV5-6 to TRBJ2-7, with TRBD1 as a possible D gene (6 bases). This CDR3 comprises 16 residues. Germline CDR1 SGHDT, CDR2 YYEEEE. The V end was cut by 1 base, the J end by 3 bases, with 17 bases between. The CDR3: CASSLSGQQYFYEQYF. CDR3 nucleotide sequence: TGTGCCAGCAGCTTGTCCGGACAGCAATATTTCTACGAGCAGTACTTC.

The V and J genes are TRBV19 and TRBJ2-1; D is possibly TRBD1 (5 bases). Germline V lookup: CDR1 LNHDA, CDR2 SQIVND (reference sequence). The V and J ends lost 3 bases and 8 bases respectively, with 11 bases between them. The length of the CDR3 is 13 residues. Written as DNA, the CDR3 is TGTGCCAGTAGTATTGTCAGGGCGGATGAGCAGTTCTTC. Translation gives CASSIVRADEQFF.

The V gene is TRBV20-1, the J gene TRBJ2-1; D is ambiguous. CDR3 length: 11 residues. Germline V gives CDR1 DFQATT, CDR2 SNEGSKA (reference sequence). V lost 6 bases to trimming and J lost 5 bases, with 8 bases between them. The CDR3 spells CSAPTHNEQFF. CDR3 DNA: TGCAGTGCCCCGACCCACAATGAGCAGTTCTTC.

This clone showed up just once. Sequence at one end of the junction differs from germline and may be a read error. V is TRBV6-5 and J is TRBJ2-1; TRBD2 agrees at 8 bases. The CDR3 sequence is 16 residues long. CDR1 is MNHEY and CDR2 is SVGAGI in the germline V gene. The chain's CDR3 is CASSHSRPGGYNEQFF. Here the CDR3 DNA reads TGTGCCAGCAGTCACTCGAGACCGGGAGGGTACAATGAGCAGTTCTTC.

The chain joins TRBV5-5 to TRBJ2-5; 10 bases align to TRBD2. CDR1 is SGHKS, CDR2 YYEKEE, per germline (reference sequence). V shed 0 bases and J 1 base; nucleotides not matched to a gene: 9. The CDR3 extends over 18 amino acids. This chain's CDR3 is CASSLEKSSGGFQETQYF. The CDR3 DNA is TGTGCCAGCAGCTTGGAAAAATCTAGCGGGGGATTCCAAGAGACCCAGTACTTC.

This chain connects TRBV4-1 to TRBJ2-7; D unresolved. Germline V gene data show CDR1 as MGHRA and CDR2 as YSYEKL. The CDR3 length is 15 residues. V was clipped by 4 bases and J by 0 bases, with 13 bases between them. CDR3 residues: CASSPILKSSYEQYF. CDR3 coding DNA: TGCGCCAGCAGCCCGATCCTTAAGAGCTCCTACGAGCAGTACTTC.

The rearrangement joins TRBV11-2 to TRBJ1-1; D gene ambiguous. The CDR3 has 12 amino acids. The ends were cut back, 5 bases at V and 4 bases at J, with 8 bases in the middle. Per the germline V gene, CDR1 is SGHAT and CDR2 is FQNNGV. The CDR3 loop reads CASSVRITEAFF. The CDR3 nucleotides are TGTGCCAGCAGCGTCAGAATCACTGAAGCTTTCTTT.

The chain uses TRBV6-1 and TRBJ2-7, with D possibly TRBD1 on 6 matching bases. Germline-derived CDR1 and CDR2 are MNHNS and SASEGT. The ends were cut back, 3 bases at V and 3 bases at J, with 15 bases in the middle. The CDR3 covers 15 residues. As DNA, the CDR3 is TGTGCCAGCAGTGAGACTTCGGTACAGGGCTACGAGCAGTACTTC. Residues: CASSETSVQGYEQYF.

The chain uses TRBV7-3 and TRBJ2-3; the D gene could be TRBD1 or TRBD2 (5 bases each). Trimming removed 2 bases at V and 11 bases at J, with 32 bases between. This CDR3 has 19 residues. Looked up from germline, CDR1 is SGHTA and CDR2 is FQGTGA. The CDR3 DNA reads TGTGCCAGCAGCTTATACCCCCGGGGACCCACCACCGAAAGACCTAAGCAGTATTTT. Its translation is CASSLYPRGPTTERPKQYF.

This chain connects TRBV5-8 to TRBJ2-5, with 11 bases that match TRBD1. The length of the CDR3 is 18 residues. V gave up 1 base and J gave up 5 bases; unmatched junction bases: 13. The V gene's germline CDR1 is SGHTS and CDR2 YDEGEE. The CDR3 DNA follows: TGTGCCAGCAGCTTGAGTATTGTAGGACAGGGGGCCGAGGAGACCCAGTACTTC. This gives the protein CASSLSIVGQGAEETQYF.

The rearrangement joins TRBV6-1 to TRBJ2-7; the D gene is possibly TRBD1 (6 bases). The germline CDR1 and CDR2 sequences are MNHNS and SASEGT. V was clipped by 7 bases and J by 2 bases, with 9 bases between them. The CDR3 has 12 residues. The DNA for the CDR3 is TGTGCCAGCATGACAGGCCCCTACGAGCAGTACTTC. It translates to CASMTGPYEQYF.

This clone was detected a few times. V and J are TRBV11-2 and TRBJ1-1; no definite D call. V lost 1 base, J lost 7 bases, and 7 bases lay in between. CDR3 size: 12 residues. Looked up from germline, CDR1 is SGHAT and CDR2 is FQNNGV. CDR3 loop: CASSLGGLEAFF. CDR3 nucleotides: TGTGCCAGCAGCTTAGGAGGTCTTGAAGCTTTCTTT.

The chain links TRBV6-1 to TRBJ1-4; perhaps TRBD1 as D (6 bases). The V and J ends lost 7 bases and 8 bases respectively, with 17 bases between them. The CDR3 spans 14 residues. Germline V lookup: CDR1 MNHNS, CDR2 SASEGT. DNA of the CDR3: TGTGCCAGCACGATTGAGCAGGGGTGGGAAAAACTGTTTTTT. It is translated as CASTIEQGWEKLFF.

Turning to this clone: The same CDR3 is also encoded by other DNA sequences in this sample. V and J are TRBV15 and TRBJ2-7; D is unresolved. Trimming took off 3 bases at V and 5 bases at J, with 17 bases between the two ends. Looked up from germline, CDR1 is LNHNV and CDR2 is YYDKDF (reference sequence). CDR3 length: 15 amino acids. The CDR3 nucleotides read TGTGCCACCAGCAGTATTCCGGGTTCCAACCACGAGCAGTACTTC. It is translated as CATSSIPGSNHEQYF.

The rearrangement uses TRBV6-5 and TRBJ1-1; weak D call: TRBD1 (5 bases). Germline V gene lookup returns CDR1 MNHEY and CDR2 SVGAGI. Trimming shortened V by 6 bases and J by 6 bases, and 8 bases separated the two germline ends. The CDR3 loop spans 11 amino acids. CDR3 nucleotide sequence: TGTGCCAGCAGAGTGGGGGCTGAAGCTTTCTTT. Translating gives CASRVGAEAFF.

As DNA, the CDR3 is TGCGCCAGCAGCCCTACGTTAAGGGCGGGGGAGCAGTTCTTC. This translates into CASSPTLRAGEQFF. The gene calls are TRBV4-1 and TRBJ2-1, with D possibly matching TRBD2 (6 bases). The CDR3 totals 14 residues. V shed 4 bases and J shed 10 bases, with 17 bases lying between them. Germline CDR1 and CDR2: MGHRA and YSYEKL.

J is TRBJ1-1 and V is TRBV5-4; D remains ambiguous. V was clipped by 0 bases and J by 3 bases, with 3 bases between them. Per germline, CDR1 SGHNT and CDR2 YYREEE (reference sequence). The CDR3 spans 12 residues. The CDR3 reads CASSLGHTEAFF. CDR3 sequence (DNA): TGTGCCAGCAGCTTGGGCCACACTGAAGCTTTCTTT.

This chain's CDR3 is CASSFGSTRAFF. The CDR3 DNA reads as TGTGCCAGCAGCTTTGGCTCCACTCGGGCTTTCTTT. V usage is TRBV5-6 and J usage is TRBJ1-1; no firm D call. The CDR3 contains 12 residues. Trimming took 2 bases from V and 11 from J, leaving 13 bases between them. Germline CDR1 is SGHDT and CDR2 is YYEEEE.

The gene calls are TRBV27 and TRBJ1-2; TRBD1 matches 7 bases. This CDR3 is 13 amino acids long. V shed 5 bases and J 3 bases; nucleotides not matched to a gene: 3. Germline CDR1 MNHEY, CDR2 SMNVEV (reference sequence). The CDR3 sequence is CASSNRGHYGYTF. CDR3 DNA sequence: TGTGCCAGCAGTAACAGGGGCCACTATGGCTACACCTTC.